The rows below give T cell receptor beta chains drawn from one sample of a study of T cells in localized non-small cell lung cancer. Sequenced by immunoSEQ multiplex PCR; TCRdb stores in-frame clones only, minus some. The data show several thousand clones, about 29% seen once. This material consisted of lung tumor tissue, taken before any cancer treatment. The receptors here all came from a woman between 40 and 69 years old with stage I squamous cell lung carcinoma. The CDR3 runs from the conserved cysteine through the conserved F or W. Fields, in order: CDR3 DNA, CDR3 protein, clone size, J gene, V gene, D gene. The D gene is left open where the match is weak. Clone size appears in some rows only: once, few, many, or a class for an expanded clone.

CDR3nt: TGTGCCAGCTCACCAAGGGTCCAAGAGACCCAGTACTTC
CDR3aa: CASSPRVQETQYF
abundance: once
j_gene: TRBJ2-5
v_gene: TRBV18
d_gene: .

CDR3nt: TGTGCCAGCAGCTTATGGCAGGGGAAGCACATGAACACTGAAGCTTTCTTT
CDR3aa: CASSLWQGKHMNTEAFF
abundance: few
j_gene: TRBJ1-1
v_gene: TRBV11-3
d_gene: .

CDR3nt: TGTGCCAGCTCACTGGACAGCCAATCAGATACGCAGTATTTT
CDR3aa: CASSLDSQSDTQYF
abundance: .
j_gene: TRBJ2-3
v_gene: TRBV18
d_gene: .

CDR3nt: TGCGCCAGCAGCAGGGACCCCGGGGATCAGCCCCAGCATTTT
CDR3aa: CASSRDPGDQPQHF
abundance: .
j_gene: TRBJ1-5
v_gene: TRBV5-1
d_gene: .

CDR3nt: TGTGCCAGCAGCGCCCGGGGACTGACGGTTGATACGCAGTATTTT
CDR3aa: CASSARGLTVDTQYF
abundance: .
j_gene: TRBJ2-3
v_gene: TRBV7-6
d_gene: .

CDR3nt: TGTGCCAGCAGTGATGGGACTAGCGGTGCCTACGAGCAGTACTTC
CDR3aa: CASSDGTSGAYEQYF
abundance: .
j_gene: TRBJ2-7
v_gene: TRBV6-8
d_gene: TRBD2

CDR3nt: TGTGCCAGCAAAGCGGGAGGGGGGGAGACCCAGTACTTC
CDR3aa: CASKAGGGETQYF
abundance: few
j_gene: TRBJ2-5
v_gene: TRBV2
d_gene: TRBD2

CDR3nt: TGTGCCAGCAGTTACAGTCTAGCGCGTTACGAGCAGTACTTC
CDR3aa: CASSYSLARYEQYF
abundance: few
j_gene: TRBJ2-7
v_gene: TRBV6-8
d_gene: .

CDR3nt: TGTGCCAGCAGCCCCGGGGGGCGGTTCCTCTCTGGAAACACCATATATTTT
CDR3aa: CASSPGGRFLSGNTIYF
abundance: few
j_gene: TRBJ1-3
v_gene: TRBV9
d_gene: .

CDR3nt: TGTGCCAGCCTGACGCAGTCAGGCTCTGGAAACACCATATATTTT
CDR3aa: CASLTQSGSGNTIYF
abundance: .
j_gene: TRBJ1-3
v_gene: TRBV19
d_gene: .

CDR3nt: TGTGCCAGCAGCGTAGCCCCAGGGGGCGGCACTGAAGCTTTCTTT
CDR3aa: CASSVAPGGGTEAFF
abundance: .
j_gene: TRBJ1-1
v_gene: TRBV9
d_gene: TRBD1

CDR3nt: TGCGCCAGCAGCTTGGGGGGACAGGGGTATCAGCCCCAGCATTTT
CDR3aa: CASSLGGQGYQPQHF
abundance: .
j_gene: TRBJ1-5
v_gene: TRBV5-1
d_gene: TRBD1

CDR3nt: TGCGCCAGCAGCTCGACAGGGGGCAACTATGGCTACACCTTC
CDR3aa: CASSSTGGNYGYTF
abundance: .
j_gene: TRBJ1-2
v_gene: TRBV5-1
d_gene: TRBD1

CDR3nt: TGTGCCAGCAGCGTAGTAGAGGGGTCCCCATATGGCTACACCTTC
CDR3aa: CASSVVEGSPYGYTF
abundance: .
j_gene: TRBJ1-2
v_gene: TRBV9
d_gene: .

CDR3nt: TGCAGCGCGCAACAGGGCCTCTCTGGAAACACCATATATTTT
CDR3aa: CSAQQGLSGNTIYF
abundance: once
j_gene: TRBJ1-3
v_gene: TRBV29-1
d_gene: .

CDR3nt: TGTGCCAGCAGCTTAGACCGGGACAGGGGGCTTGGTGGCTACACCTTC
CDR3aa: CASSLDRDRGLGGYTF
abundance: few
j_gene: TRBJ1-2
v_gene: TRBV11-3
d_gene: TRBD1

CDR3nt: TGTGCCAGCACCCCCCGAGCTCCGGTCTACTTC
CDR3aa: CASTPRAPVYF
abundance: few
j_gene: TRBJ2-5
v_gene: TRBV6-4
d_gene: .

CDR3nt: TGTGCCAGCAGTGAGACGGGAAATGATGAAAAACTGTTTTTT
CDR3aa: CASSETGNDEKLFF
abundance: large
j_gene: TRBJ1-4
v_gene: TRBV9
d_gene: .

CDR3nt: TGCAGCGTCCTTGGGACCTTTTCTGGAAACACCATATATTTT
CDR3aa: CSVLGTFSGNTIYF
abundance: .
j_gene: TRBJ1-3
v_gene: TRBV29-1
d_gene: .

CDR3nt: TGTGCCAGTAGTGTTAGCGGGATGAACACCGGGGAGCTGTTTTTT
CDR3aa: CASSVSGMNTGELFF
abundance: .
j_gene: TRBJ2-2
v_gene: TRBV19
d_gene: TRBD2

CDR3nt: TGTGCCTCTACGCAGGCCAGCCATAATTCACCCCTCCACTTT
CDR3aa: CASTQASHNSPLHF
abundance: few
j_gene: TRBJ1-6
v_gene: TRBV9
d_gene: .

CDR3nt: TGTGCCAGCAGCTTGACGGGGACAGGGATTGAAAAACTGTTTTTT
CDR3aa: CASSLTGTGIEKLFF
abundance: few
j_gene: TRBJ1-4
v_gene: TRBV11-3
d_gene: TRBD1

CDR3nt: TGTGCCAGCAGCCAAGCACAGGGTATCGGAGACAATTCACCCCTCCACTTT
CDR3aa: CASSQAQGIGDNSPLHF
abundance: .
j_gene: TRBJ1-6
v_gene: TRBV11-1
d_gene: .

CDR3nt: TGTGCCAGCAGTTCCGCCCAACTAGCGGGAGGGAGCAATGAGCAGTTCTTC
CDR3aa: CASSSAQLAGGSNEQFF
abundance: .
j_gene: TRBJ2-1
v_gene: TRBV6-8
d_gene: TRBD2

CDR3nt: TGTGCCAGTGGACAGGGACGGAATGAGCAGTTCTTC
CDR3aa: CASGQGRNEQFF
abundance: .
j_gene: TRBJ2-1
v_gene: TRBV19
d_gene: TRBD1

CDR3nt: TGTGCCAGTAGTATCCTGGGACAGAACTATGGCTACACCTTC
CDR3aa: CASSILGQNYGYTF
abundance: .
j_gene: TRBJ1-2
v_gene: TRBV19
d_gene: TRBD1

CDR3nt: TGTGCCTGGAGTGCCCCAGGGGGGGGAAACACCATATATTTT
CDR3aa: CAWSAPGGGNTIYF
abundance: .
j_gene: TRBJ1-3
v_gene: TRBV30
d_gene: TRBD1